A selection of T cell receptor beta chains follows, all from one sample in a study of CD8+ T cells in alopecia areata. Here immunoSEQ multiplex PCR was the method, and the copy in TCRdb shows in-frame clones only, minus some. The table records roughly 170,000 clones, around 60% of them present only once. The sequencing used CD4+ T cells sorted from blood, collected at week 0. These receptors were obtained from a human donor with alopecia areata. CDR3s include the opening cysteine and the closing phenylalanine or tryptophan. Fields, in order: clone size, J gene, CDR3 length, V gene, D gene, CDR3 DNA, CDR3 protein. The D gene is left open where the match is weak. Not all rows give a size; the values are once, few, many and, for expanded clones, a class.

clone size: .; J gene: TRBJ2-7; CDR3 length: 13; V gene: TRBV5-1; D gene: .; CDR3 DNA: TGCGCCAGCAGCTTGGCACAAATTGGAGAGCAGTACTTC; CDR3 protein: CASSLAQIGEQYF
clone size: few; J gene: TRBJ1-5; CDR3 length: 14; V gene: TRBV30; D gene: TRBD1; CDR3 DNA: TGTGCCTGGAGTGCGGGACAGGGTAATCAGCCCCAGCATTTT; CDR3 protein: CAWSAGQGNQPQHF
clone size: .; J gene: TRBJ2-5; CDR3 length: 13; V gene: TRBV11-1; D gene: .; CDR3 DNA: TGTGCCAGCAGCCTCGGGGAGAGAGAGACCCAGTACTTC; CDR3 protein: CASSLGERETQYF
clone size: few; J gene: TRBJ1-2; CDR3 length: 18; V gene: TRBV5-1; D gene: .; CDR3 DNA: TGCGCCAGCAGCTTGAGGTCAGGAACATCACGTGCGGCGTATGGCTACACCTTC; CDR3 protein: CASSLRSGTSRAAYGYTF
clone size: few; J gene: TRBJ1-5; CDR3 length: 16; V gene: TRBV23-1; D gene: TRBD1; CDR3 DNA: TGCGCCAGCAGTCTAGGGGGAGGGGGCCGGCATCAGCCCCAGCATTTT; CDR3 protein: CASSLGGGGRHQPQHF
clone size: .; J gene: TRBJ2-7; CDR3 length: 15; V gene: TRBV2; D gene: .; CDR3 DNA: TGTGCCAGCACGAGGACCCCGGGCAGAACCTACGAGCAGTACTTC; CDR3 protein: CASTRTPGRTYEQYF
clone size: .; J gene: TRBJ1-1; CDR3 length: 15; V gene: TRBV6-1; D gene: .; CDR3 DNA: TGTGCCAGCACCTCATATTGGACCGGGAACACTGAAGCTTTCTTT; CDR3 protein: CASTSYWTGNTEAFF
clone size: .; J gene: TRBJ1-4; CDR3 length: 15; V gene: TRBV30; D gene: .; CDR3 DNA: TGTGCCTGGAGTGGTAATGCAGGGATTAATGAAAAACTGTTTTTT; CDR3 protein: CAWSGNAGINEKLFF
clone size: .; J gene: TRBJ1-2; CDR3 length: 14; V gene: TRBV29-1; D gene: .; CDR3 DNA: TGCAGCGTTGAAGATCCTGGCAGGGACTATGGCTACACCTTC; CDR3 protein: CSVEDPGRDYGYTF
clone size: few; J gene: TRBJ1-2; CDR3 length: 13; V gene: TRBV29-1; D gene: .; CDR3 DNA: TGCAGCGTTGGGGTGGTTGTTCGAAATGGCTACACCTTC; CDR3 protein: CSVGVVVRNGYTF
clone size: .; J gene: TRBJ1-2; CDR3 length: 15; V gene: TRBV11-2; D gene: .; CDR3 DNA: TGTGCCAGCAGCTTAGGCGGGACCCTCGAGAGGGGCTACACCTTC; CDR3 protein: CASSLGGTLERGYTF
clone size: few; J gene: TRBJ1-5; CDR3 length: 14; V gene: TRBV29-1; D gene: TRBD1; CDR3 DNA: TGCAGCGTTGAAGGGACAGGGGACAATCAGCCCCAGCATTTT; CDR3 protein: CSVEGTGDNQPQHF
clone size: .; J gene: TRBJ1-5; CDR3 length: 14; V gene: TRBV15; D gene: .; CDR3 DNA: TGTGCCACCAGCAGAGTGTTGGGGGATCAGCCCCAGCATTTT; CDR3 protein: CATSRVLGDQPQHF
clone size: .; J gene: TRBJ1-5; CDR3 length: 16; V gene: TRBV7-9; D gene: .; CDR3 DNA: TGTGCCAGCAGCTTATCGGTCGGCCCTAGTCCTCAGCCCCAGCATTTT; CDR3 protein: CASSLSVGPSPQPQHF
clone size: few; J gene: TRBJ2-7; CDR3 length: 15; V gene: TRBV4-2; D gene: TRBD2; CDR3 DNA: TGTGCCAGCAGCGCCGGACTAGCGGGGGTCGACGAGCAGTACTTC; CDR3 protein: CASSAGLAGVDEQYF
clone size: .; J gene: TRBJ1-5; CDR3 length: 13; V gene: TRBV29-1; D gene: .; CDR3 DNA: TGCAGCGTTGTAGAGAACGGGAATCAGCCCCAGCATTTT; CDR3 protein: CSVVENGNQPQHF
clone size: .; J gene: TRBJ1-2; CDR3 length: 15; V gene: TRBV6-1; D gene: .; CDR3 DNA: TGTGCCAGCAGTGAAGCGCAGGGGACAAGGAATGGCTACACCTTC; CDR3 protein: CASSEAQGTRNGYTF
clone size: .; J gene: TRBJ2-2; CDR3 length: 14; V gene: TRBV29-1; D gene: .; CDR3 DNA: TGCAGCGGGGCCCGGGACCGACTCTCCGGGGAGCTGTTTTTT; CDR3 protein: CSGARDRLSGELFF
clone size: .; J gene: TRBJ1-5; CDR3 length: 11; V gene: TRBV12-5; D gene: .; CDR3 DNA: TGTGCGGGGTACAGCAATCAGCCCCAGCATTTT; CDR3 protein: CAGYSNQPQHF
clone size: .; J gene: TRBJ2-1; CDR3 length: 15; V gene: TRBV5-6; D gene: TRBD1; CDR3 DNA: TGTGCCAGCAGCCAAGGACAGGGAGCCTACAATGAGCAGTTCTTC; CDR3 protein: CASSQGQGAYNEQFF
clone size: .; J gene: TRBJ2-2; CDR3 length: 14; V gene: TRBV5-6; D gene: .; CDR3 DNA: TGTGCCAGCAGCTTGCCAGCAAACACCGGGGAGCTGTTTTTT; CDR3 protein: CASSLPANTGELFF
clone size: .; J gene: TRBJ2-3; CDR3 length: 14; V gene: TRBV7-2; D gene: .; CDR3 DNA: TGTGCCAGCAGCCCCCCTGCTCACACAGATACGCAGTATTTT; CDR3 protein: CASSPPAHTDTQYF
clone size: .; J gene: TRBJ1-5; CDR3 length: 15; V gene: TRBV4-1; D gene: .; CDR3 DNA: TGCGCCAGCAGCCAGTGGGGGTCAGCAAATCAGCCCCAGCATTTT; CDR3 protein: CASSQWGSANQPQHF
clone size: .; J gene: TRBJ2-5; CDR3 length: 15; V gene: TRBV29-1; D gene: .; CDR3 DNA: TGCAGCGCGTTGCCCCGCGACAGGCTTTCAATGGCCCAGTACTTC; CDR3 protein: CSALPRDRLSMAQYF
clone size: .; J gene: TRBJ2-1; CDR3 length: 16; V gene: TRBV11-2; D gene: .; CDR3 DNA: TGTGCCAGCAGCTTAGCCCGGGGGGCGAGAGGTAATGAGCAGTTCTTC; CDR3 protein: CASSLARGARGNEQFF
clone size: .; J gene: TRBJ1-4; CDR3 length: 12; V gene: TRBV2; D gene: TRBD1; CDR3 DNA: TGTGCCAGCAACGAGGGGGCTGGGGAACTGTTTTTT; CDR3 protein: CASNEGAGELFF
clone size: .; J gene: TRBJ1-3; CDR3 length: 14; V gene: TRBV7-2; D gene: .; CDR3 DNA: TGTGCCAGCAGTCGAGGGAGTTCTGGAAACACCATATATTTT; CDR3 protein: CASSRGSSGNTIYF
clone size: once; J gene: TRBJ2-2; CDR3 length: 16; V gene: TRBV5-1; D gene: .; CDR3 DNA: TGCGCCAGCACTTCAACCTGGGGGACTAACACCGGGGAGCTGTTTTTT; CDR3 protein: CASTSTWGTNTGELFF
clone size: few; J gene: TRBJ2-1; CDR3 length: 14; V gene: TRBV10-3; D gene: TRBD2; CDR3 DNA: TGTGCCATCAGTCCTAGCGGCGGCCGGGATGAGCAGTTCTTC; CDR3 protein: CAISPSGGRDEQFF
clone size: .; J gene: TRBJ1-5; CDR3 length: 14; V gene: TRBV7-8; D gene: .; CDR3 DNA: TGTGCCAGCAGCTTACAGGGGAGCAATCAGCCCCAGCATTTT; CDR3 protein: CASSLQGSNQPQHF
clone size: .; J gene: TRBJ1-4; CDR3 length: 15; V gene: TRBV7-2; D gene: TRBD1; CDR3 DNA: TGTGCCAGCAGCTTGGAATGGACAGGGAGTGAAAAACTGTTTTTT; CDR3 protein: CASSLEWTGSEKLFF
clone size: .; J gene: TRBJ1-1; CDR3 length: 13; V gene: TRBV29-1; D gene: .; CDR3 DNA: TGCAGCGTGACAGGCAGGATGAACACTGAAGCTTTCTTT; CDR3 protein: CSVTGRMNTEAFF
clone size: .; J gene: TRBJ2-7; CDR3 length: 18; V gene: TRBV29-1; D gene: TRBD2; CDR3 DNA: TGCAGCGTTCAAGCTCCGGGACTAGCGGGGGGCTTTCCCTACGAGCAGTACTTC; CDR3 protein: CSVQAPGLAGGFPYEQYF
clone size: .; J gene: TRBJ1-2; CDR3 length: 13; V gene: TRBV2; D gene: .; CDR3 DNA: TGTGCCAGCAGTCCGACAGAAGGCTATGGCTACACCTTC; CDR3 protein: CASSPTEGYGYTF
clone size: few; J gene: TRBJ1-1; CDR3 length: 14; V gene: TRBV7-9; D gene: .; CDR3 DNA: TGTGCCAGCAGCCCCACTACAGGTCGGACTGAAGCTTTCTTT; CDR3 protein: CASSPTTGRTEAFF
clone size: .; J gene: TRBJ2-5; CDR3 length: 16; V gene: TRBV11-2; D gene: .; CDR3 DNA: TGTGCCAGCAGCCCCTTAATTCGGAGTTCGGCAGGGACCCAGTACTTC; CDR3 protein: CASSPLIRSSAGTQYF
clone size: few; J gene: TRBJ2-5; CDR3 length: 12; V gene: TRBV6-6; D gene: .; CDR3 DNA: TGTGCCAGCAGTTACGGCGGGGAGACCCAGTACTTC; CDR3 protein: CASSYGGETQYF
clone size: .; J gene: TRBJ1-4; CDR3 length: 12; V gene: TRBV30; D gene: .; CDR3 DNA: TGTGCCTGGAGTTCTGTGGAGGAAAAACTGTTTTTT; CDR3 protein: CAWSSVEEKLFF
clone size: .; J gene: TRBJ2-5; CDR3 length: 15; V gene: TRBV10-3; D gene: TRBD2; CDR3 DNA: TGTGCCACCCGACTAGCGGGGGGTAGCCAAGAGACCCAGTACTTC; CDR3 protein: CATRLAGGSQETQYF